This TCR beta chain was sequenced in a study of blood T cell repertoires in COVID-19. Turning to the study itself: Nucleic acid was either cDNA or gDNA, and it came from T cells, B-cell-depleted T cells, or PBMCs.

V was clipped by 5 bases and J by 2 bases, with 19 bases between them. The CDR3 is 17 residues long. Looked up from germline, CDR1 is SGHAT and CDR2 is FQNNGV. Original processing notes: Scientists estimated how many nucleated cells there were by amplifying reference gene primers. Method: immunoSEQ multiplex PCR; TCRdb's copy keeps in-frame clones and lacks some. V and J calls and clone size follow that table, whereas D and trimming were derived from the DNA. The repertoire holds 110,000 or so clones, with 82% as singletons. V is TRBV11-2 and J is TRBJ2-1, with D perhaps matching TRBD2 (7 bases). Sequenced sample: peripheral blood. This receptor was identified in a human donor in a cohort sampled during active COVID-19. The CDR3 DNA reads as TGTGCCAGCAGCACAAGGGAGGGGACAACTACCTACAATGAGCAGTTCTTC. It specifies CASSTREGTTTYNEQFF. The variable domain in full, completed from reference TRBV11-2 and TRBJ2-1, reads EAGVAQSPRYKIIEKRQSVAFWCNPISGHATLYWYQQILGQGPKLLIQFQNNGVVDDSQLPKDRFSAERLKGVDSTLKIQPAKLEDSAVYLCASSTREGTTTYNEQFFGPGTRLTVL.